One T cell receptor (beta chain) is described in this entry. The target antigen is unknown. These data originate in a study of Ad26.COV2.S vaccination and SARS-CoV-2 variants. Study context: The Ad26.COV2.S arm of the COV1001 trial was where the donor was placed. Findings and caveats of the study: Vaccine recipients and placebo recipients showed similar non-spike TCR breadth. Possibly, TCR breadth and depth analyses underestimated total T cell responses.

Libraries were prepared by immunoSEQ multiplex PCR; TCRdb keeps only in-frame clonotypes and omits some of them. The sample includes hundreds of thousands of clones, roughly 89% of them seen just once. Treatment: roughly 19 received Ad26.COV2.S at low or high dose, single or two shots; several received placebo; per-sample allocation not given. Repertoires come from day 63 after the first vaccine or placebo injection. CDR1 is SGHTA and CDR2 is FQGNSA in the germline V gene. The CDR3 extends over 14 amino acids. Between the trimmed V and J ends, which lost 4 bases and 8 bases, there was a span of 17 bases.

This receptor was identified in a person between 18 and 60 years old who received the Ad26.COV2.S COVID-19 vaccine or a placebo. The source material was peripheral blood, sampled in a trial of Ad26.COV2.S vaccine versus placebo. This chain joins TRBV7-2 and TRBJ1-2; a possible D gene is TRBD1 (5 bases). The CDR3 is CASSYSDWGGGYTF. CDR3 coding DNA: TGTGCCAGCAGCTATTCAGACTGGGGCGGGGGCTACACCTTC.